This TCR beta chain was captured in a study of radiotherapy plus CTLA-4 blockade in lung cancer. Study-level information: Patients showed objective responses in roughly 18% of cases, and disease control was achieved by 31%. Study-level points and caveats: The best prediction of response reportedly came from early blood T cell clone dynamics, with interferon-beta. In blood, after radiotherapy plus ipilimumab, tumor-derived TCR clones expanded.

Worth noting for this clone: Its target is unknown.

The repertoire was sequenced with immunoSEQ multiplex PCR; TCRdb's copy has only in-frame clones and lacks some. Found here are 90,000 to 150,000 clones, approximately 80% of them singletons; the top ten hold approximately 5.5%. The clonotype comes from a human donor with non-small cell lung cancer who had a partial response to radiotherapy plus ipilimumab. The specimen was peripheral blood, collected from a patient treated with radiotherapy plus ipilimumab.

The CDR3 nucleotides are TGTGCCAGCAGCTACAGGGGGCAGAACACTGAAGCTTTCTTT. The encoded protein is CASSYRGQNTEAFF. The J gene is TRBJ1-1, the V gene TRBV6-5; 9 nucleotides agree with TRBD1. This CDR3 is built from 14 residues. The junction had 3 bases not matched to a gene; V was cut back by 6 bases and J by 1 base. CDR1 and CDR2 (germline): MNHEY, SVGAGI.